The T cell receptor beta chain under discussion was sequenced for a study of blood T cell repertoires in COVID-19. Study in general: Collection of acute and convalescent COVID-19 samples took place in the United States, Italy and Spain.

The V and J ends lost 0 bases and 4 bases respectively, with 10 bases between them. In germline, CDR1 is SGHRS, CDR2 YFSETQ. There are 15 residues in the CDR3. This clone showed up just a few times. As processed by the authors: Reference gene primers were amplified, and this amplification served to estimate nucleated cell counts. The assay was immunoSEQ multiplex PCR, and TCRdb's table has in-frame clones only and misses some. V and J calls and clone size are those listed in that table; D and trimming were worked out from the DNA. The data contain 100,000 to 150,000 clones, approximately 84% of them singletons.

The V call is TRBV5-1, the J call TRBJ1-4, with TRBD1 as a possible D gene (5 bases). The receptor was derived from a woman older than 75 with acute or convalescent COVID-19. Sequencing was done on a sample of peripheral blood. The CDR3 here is CASSLASQGNEKLFF. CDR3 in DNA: TGCGCCAGCAGCTTGGCCTCTCAGGGTAATGAAAAACTGTTTTTT.